This T cell receptor (beta chain) is drawn from a study of identical twins. General observations from the study: Among beta out-of-frame sequences, excess sharing between twins appeared weaker.

Looked up from germline, CDR1 is MGHDK and CDR2 is SYGVNS. V lost 6 bases to trimming and J lost 7 bases, with 15 bases between them. The CDR3 loop spans 13 amino acids. This clonotype has at least ten counts. Its antigen is unidentified. cDNA molecules carried unique molecular identifiers, and template switching added a universal primer site. TCRdb called the 5' RACE reads again in MiXCR, with one record for every CDR3 protein. The sample holds around 100,000 distinct CDR3 sequences, roughly 6% seen once. This TCR was sampled from a woman aged 45-65 years in good health. Sample: memory T cells sorted from blood. This chain uses TRBV25-1 with TRBJ1-1; the D gene is possibly TRBD1 (5 bases). CDR3 coding DNA: TGTGCCAGCAGAGCGGACATCATGGGTGAAGCTTTCTTT. This translates into CASRADIMGEAFF.